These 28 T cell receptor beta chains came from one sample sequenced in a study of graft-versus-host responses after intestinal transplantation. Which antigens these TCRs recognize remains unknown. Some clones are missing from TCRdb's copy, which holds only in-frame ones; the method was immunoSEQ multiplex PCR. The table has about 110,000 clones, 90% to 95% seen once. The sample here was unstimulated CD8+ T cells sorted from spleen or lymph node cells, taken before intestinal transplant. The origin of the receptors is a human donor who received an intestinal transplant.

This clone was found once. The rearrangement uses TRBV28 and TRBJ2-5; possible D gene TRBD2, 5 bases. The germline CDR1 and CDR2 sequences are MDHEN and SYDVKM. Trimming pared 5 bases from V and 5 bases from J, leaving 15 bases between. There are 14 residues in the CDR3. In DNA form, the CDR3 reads TGTGCCAGCAGTCCCCGGGGAAGAGGGGAGACCCAGTACTTC. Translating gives CASSPRGRGETQYF.

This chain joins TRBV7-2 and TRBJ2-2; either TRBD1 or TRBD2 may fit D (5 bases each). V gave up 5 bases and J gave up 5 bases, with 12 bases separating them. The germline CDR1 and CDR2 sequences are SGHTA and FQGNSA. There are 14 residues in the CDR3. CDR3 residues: CASSPGAATGELFF. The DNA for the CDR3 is TGTGCCAGCAGCCCCGGGGCTGCGACCGGGGAGCTGTTTTTT.

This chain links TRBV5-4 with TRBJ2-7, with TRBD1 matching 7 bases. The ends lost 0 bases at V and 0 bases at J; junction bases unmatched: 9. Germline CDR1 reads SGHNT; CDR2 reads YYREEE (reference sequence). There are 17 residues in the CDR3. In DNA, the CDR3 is TGTGCCAGCAGCTTGGTCCCAGGGGGTCCTAGCTCCTACGAGCAGTACTTC. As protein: CASSLVPGGPSSYEQYF.

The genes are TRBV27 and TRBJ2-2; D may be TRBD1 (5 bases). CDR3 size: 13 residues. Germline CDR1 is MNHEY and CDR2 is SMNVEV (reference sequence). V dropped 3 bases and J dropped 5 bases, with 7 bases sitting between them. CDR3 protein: CASSFQGTGELFF. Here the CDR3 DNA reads TGTGCCAGCAGTTTTCAGGGAACCGGGGAGCTGTTTTTT.

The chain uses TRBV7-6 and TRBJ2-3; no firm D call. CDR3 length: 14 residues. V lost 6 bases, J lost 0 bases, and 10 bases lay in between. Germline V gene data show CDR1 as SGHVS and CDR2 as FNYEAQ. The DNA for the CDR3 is TGTGCCAGCAGACCTGGACGGAGCACAGATACGCAGTATTTT. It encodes CASRPGRSTDTQYF.

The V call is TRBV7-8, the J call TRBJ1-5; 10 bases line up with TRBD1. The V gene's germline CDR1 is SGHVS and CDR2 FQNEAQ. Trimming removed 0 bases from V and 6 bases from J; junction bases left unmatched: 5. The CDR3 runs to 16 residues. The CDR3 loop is CASSLAGTGVGQPQHF. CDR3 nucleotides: TGTGCCAGCAGCTTAGCGGGGACAGGGGTGGGTCAGCCCCAGCATTTT.

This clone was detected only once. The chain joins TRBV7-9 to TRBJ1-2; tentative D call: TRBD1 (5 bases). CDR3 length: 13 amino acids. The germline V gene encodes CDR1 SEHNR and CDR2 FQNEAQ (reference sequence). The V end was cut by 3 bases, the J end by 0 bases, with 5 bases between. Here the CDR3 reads CASSLDTNYGYTF. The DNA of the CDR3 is TGTGCCAGCAGCTTGGACACTAACTATGGCTACACCTTC.

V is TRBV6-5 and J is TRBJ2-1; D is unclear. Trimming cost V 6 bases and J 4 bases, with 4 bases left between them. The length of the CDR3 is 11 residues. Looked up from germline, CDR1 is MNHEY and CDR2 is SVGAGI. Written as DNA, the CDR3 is TGTGCCAGCAGGGAGTACAATGAGCAGTTCTTC. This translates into CASREYNEQFF.

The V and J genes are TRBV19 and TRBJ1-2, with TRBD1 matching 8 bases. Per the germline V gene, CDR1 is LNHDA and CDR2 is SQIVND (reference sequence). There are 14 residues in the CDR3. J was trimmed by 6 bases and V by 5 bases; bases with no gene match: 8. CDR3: CASSWGTGPDGYTF. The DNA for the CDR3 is TGTGCCAGTAGTTGGGGGACAGGCCCGGATGGCTACACCTTC.

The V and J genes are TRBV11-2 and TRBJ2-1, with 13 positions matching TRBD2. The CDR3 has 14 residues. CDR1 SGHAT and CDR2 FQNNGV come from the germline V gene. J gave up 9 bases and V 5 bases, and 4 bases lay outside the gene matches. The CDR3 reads CASSLGLAGAEQFF. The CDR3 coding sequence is TGTGCCAGCAGCCTCGGACTAGCGGGAGCTGAGCAGTTCTTC.

The CDR3 DNA reads as TGTGCCAGCAGCCTAGGATCGGACGCGGGAGACGGAAACACCATATATTTT. Its translation is CASSLGSDAGDGNTIYF. The rearrangement uses TRBV5-6 and TRBJ1-3; no clear D. CDR1 is SGHDT, CDR2 YYEEEE, per germline. The CDR3 covers 17 residues. V was clipped by 4 bases and J by 4 bases, with 21 bases between them.

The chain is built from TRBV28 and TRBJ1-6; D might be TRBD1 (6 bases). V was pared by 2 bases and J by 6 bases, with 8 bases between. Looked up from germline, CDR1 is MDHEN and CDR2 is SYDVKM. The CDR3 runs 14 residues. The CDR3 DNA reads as TGTGCCAGCAGTTTAGGCAGGGGTAATTCACCCCTCCACTTT. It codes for CASSLGRGNSPLHF.

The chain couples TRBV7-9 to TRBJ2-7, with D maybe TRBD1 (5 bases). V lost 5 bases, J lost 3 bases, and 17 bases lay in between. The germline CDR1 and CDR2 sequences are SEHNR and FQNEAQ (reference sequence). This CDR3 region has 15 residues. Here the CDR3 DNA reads TGTGCCAGCAGCGGCCGCGACAGCACTTACTACGAGCAGTACTTC. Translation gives CASSGRDSTYYEQYF. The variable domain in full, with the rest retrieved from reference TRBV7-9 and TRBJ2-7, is DTGVSQNPRHKITKRGQNVTFRCDPISEHNRLYWYRQTLGQGPEFLTYFQNEAQLEKSRLLSDRFSAERPKGSFSTLEIQRTEQGDSAMYLCASSGRDSTYYEQYFGPGTRLTVT.

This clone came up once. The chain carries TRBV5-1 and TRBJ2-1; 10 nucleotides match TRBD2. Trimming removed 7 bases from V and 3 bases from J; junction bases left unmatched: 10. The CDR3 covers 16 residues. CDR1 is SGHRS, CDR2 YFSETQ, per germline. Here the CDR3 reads CASAFISGRIYNEQFF. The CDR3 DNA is TGCGCCAGCGCCTTCATTAGCGGGAGGATCTACAATGAGCAGTTCTTC.

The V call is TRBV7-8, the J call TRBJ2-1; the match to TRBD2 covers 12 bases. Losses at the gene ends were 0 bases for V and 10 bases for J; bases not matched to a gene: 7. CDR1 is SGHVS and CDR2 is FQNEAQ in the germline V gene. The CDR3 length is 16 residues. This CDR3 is CASSLASLTSGSEQFF. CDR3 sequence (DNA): TGTGCCAGCAGCTTAGCGTCCCTGACTAGCGGGAGCGAGCAGTTCTTC.

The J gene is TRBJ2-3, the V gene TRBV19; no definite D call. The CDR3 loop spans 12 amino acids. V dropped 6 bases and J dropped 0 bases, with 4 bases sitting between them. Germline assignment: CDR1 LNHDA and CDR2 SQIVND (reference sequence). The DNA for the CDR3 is TGTGCCAGTAGCGACAGCACAGATACGCAGTATTTT. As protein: CASSDSTDTQYF.

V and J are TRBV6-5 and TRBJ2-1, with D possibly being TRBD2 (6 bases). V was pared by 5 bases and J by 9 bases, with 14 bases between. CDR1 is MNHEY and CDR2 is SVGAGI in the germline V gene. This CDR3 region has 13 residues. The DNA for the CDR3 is TGTGCCAGCAGTGCCCGACTAGTCCCTGAGCAGTTCTTC. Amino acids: CASSARLVPEQFF.

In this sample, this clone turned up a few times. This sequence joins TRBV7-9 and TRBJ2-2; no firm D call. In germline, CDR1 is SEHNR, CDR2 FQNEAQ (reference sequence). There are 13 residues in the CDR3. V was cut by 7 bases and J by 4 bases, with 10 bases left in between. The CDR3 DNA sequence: TGTGCCAGCATCGACCTATTCACCGGGGAGCTGTTTTTT. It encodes CASIDLFTGELFF.

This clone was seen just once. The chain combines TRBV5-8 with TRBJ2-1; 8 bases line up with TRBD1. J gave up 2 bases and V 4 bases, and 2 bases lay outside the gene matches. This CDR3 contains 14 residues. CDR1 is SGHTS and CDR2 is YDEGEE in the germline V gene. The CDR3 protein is CASSPGQAYNEQFF. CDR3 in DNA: TGTGCCAGCAGCCCGGGACAGGCCTACAATGAGCAGTTCTTC.

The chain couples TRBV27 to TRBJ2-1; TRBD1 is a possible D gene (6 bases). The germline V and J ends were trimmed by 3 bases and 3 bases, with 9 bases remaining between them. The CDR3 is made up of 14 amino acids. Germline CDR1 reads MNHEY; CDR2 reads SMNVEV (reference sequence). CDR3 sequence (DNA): TGTGCCAGCAGTTTCACAGGGCGCTACAATGAGCAGTTCTTC. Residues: CASSFTGRYNEQFF.

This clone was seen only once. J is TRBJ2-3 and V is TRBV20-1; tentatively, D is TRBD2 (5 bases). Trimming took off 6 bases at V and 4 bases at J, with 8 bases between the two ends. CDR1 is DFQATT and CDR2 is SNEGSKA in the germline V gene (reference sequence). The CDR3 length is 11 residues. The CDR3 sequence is CSAYSADTQYF. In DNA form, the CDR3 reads TGCAGTGCCTATAGCGCAGATACGCAGTATTTT.

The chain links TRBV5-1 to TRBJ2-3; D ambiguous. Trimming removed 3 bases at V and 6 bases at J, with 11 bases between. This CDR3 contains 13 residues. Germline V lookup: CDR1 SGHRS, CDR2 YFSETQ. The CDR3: CASSSALGDTQYF. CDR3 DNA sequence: TGCGCCAGCAGCTCAGCCCTTGGGGATACGCAGTATTTT.

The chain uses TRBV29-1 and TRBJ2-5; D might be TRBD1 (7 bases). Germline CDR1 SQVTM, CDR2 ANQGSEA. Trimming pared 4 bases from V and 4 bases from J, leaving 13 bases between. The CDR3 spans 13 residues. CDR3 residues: CSVVDREAETQYF. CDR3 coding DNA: TGCAGCGTTGTTGACAGGGAGGCAGAGACCCAGTACTTC.

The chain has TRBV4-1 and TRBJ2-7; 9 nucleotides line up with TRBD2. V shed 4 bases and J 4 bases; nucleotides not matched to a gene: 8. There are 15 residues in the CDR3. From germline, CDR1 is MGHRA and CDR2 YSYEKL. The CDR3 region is CASSPGTSGFYEQYF. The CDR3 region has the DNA TGCGCCAGCAGCCCGGGCACTAGCGGGTTTTACGAGCAGTACTTC.

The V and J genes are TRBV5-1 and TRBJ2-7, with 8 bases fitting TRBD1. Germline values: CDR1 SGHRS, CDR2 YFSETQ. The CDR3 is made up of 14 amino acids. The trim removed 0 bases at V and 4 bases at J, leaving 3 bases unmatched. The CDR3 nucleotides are TGCGCCAGCAGCTTGGACAGGGGGAATTACGAGCAGTACTTC. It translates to CASSLDRGNYEQYF.

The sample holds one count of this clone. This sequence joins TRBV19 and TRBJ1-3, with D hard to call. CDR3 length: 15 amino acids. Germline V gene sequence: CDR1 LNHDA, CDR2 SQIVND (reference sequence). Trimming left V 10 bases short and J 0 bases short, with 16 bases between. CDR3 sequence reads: CATGGRVSSGNTIYF. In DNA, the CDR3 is TGTGCCACCGGAGGTAGGGTGAGCTCTGGAAACACCATATATTTT.

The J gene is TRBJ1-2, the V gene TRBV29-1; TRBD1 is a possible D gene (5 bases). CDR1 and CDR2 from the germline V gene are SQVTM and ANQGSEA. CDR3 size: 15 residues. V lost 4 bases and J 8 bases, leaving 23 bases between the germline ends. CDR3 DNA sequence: TGCAGCGTTGTTACAAGGACAATCTCCCGGGACGGCTACACCTTC. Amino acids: CSVVTRTISRDGYTF.

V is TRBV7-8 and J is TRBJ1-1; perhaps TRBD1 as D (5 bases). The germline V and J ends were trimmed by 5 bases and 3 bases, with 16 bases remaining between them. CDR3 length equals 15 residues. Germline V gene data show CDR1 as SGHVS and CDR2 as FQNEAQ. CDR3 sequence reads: CASSLGGWGDTEAFF. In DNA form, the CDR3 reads TGTGCCAGCAGCCTCGGGGGGTGGGGGGACACTGAAGCTTTCTTT.